This T cell receptor beta chain came from a study of response to subunit inactivated influenza vaccine. Study findings and constraints: Authors suggested each seasonal flu vaccination may recruit only limited numbers of new T cells.

Germline trimming cut 0 bases from V and 2 bases from J; bases unmatched to any gene: 3. The CDR3 contains 16 residues. Germline values: CDR1 SGHRS, CDR2 YFSETQ. This clonotype was picked up a small number of times. Its antigen is not known. TCRdb independently ran MiXCR on the RT-PCR reads; one entry per CDR3 protein. The sample shows about 500,000 distinct CDR3 sequences, more than 15% of them seen only once. The source material was CD4+ T cells sorted from PBMCs, sampled less than 30 months after vaccination. The V gene is TRBV5-1, the J gene TRBJ2-1; 9 nucleotides match TRBD2. The TCR was taken from a man between 50 and 75 years old who received an inactivated influenza vaccine. In DNA form, the CDR3 reads TGCGCCAGCAGCTTGGCTGCGGGGGGGCCCTACAATGAGCAGTTCTTC. It encodes CASSLAAGGPYNEQFF.